This TCR beta chain appears in the sequencing data of a study of siplizumab effects on memory and regulatory T cells. The CDR3 sequence is 15 residues long. Germline assignment: CDR1 MNHEY and CDR2 SVGAGI. V trimming: 5 bases; J trimming: 8 bases; junction bases outside the gene matches: 13. Study-level points and caveats: Siplizumab cultures yielded proliferating Tregs whose suppressive function was not confirmed. Memory T cells appeared less diverse than naive cells, which seemed to contribute substantially to alloresponse. It was not possible to assign a naive or memory phenotype to roughly 75-95% of proliferating CD4+ or CD8+ clones.

For this clone: Its antigen remains unidentified.

Sequencing used immunoSEQ multiplex PCR; TCRdb keeps in-frame clones, though not all of them. The repertoire holds over 85,000 clones, just under 95% seen once, with 1.3% in the top ten. Sequencing was carried out using CD4+ T cells sorted from blood. The V and J genes are TRBV6-5 and TRBJ1-2; 8 nucleotides line up with TRBD1. The sequence was collected from a human donor in good health. CDR3 sequence reads: CASSPNRGGQGGYTF. In nucleotides, the CDR3 is TGTGCCAGCAGTCCCAACAGGGGGGGCCAGGGAGGCTACACCTTC.